This T cell receptor (beta chain) is drawn from a study of blood T cell repertoires in COVID-19. Study as a whole: Nucleic acid was either cDNA or gDNA, and it came from T cells, B-cell-depleted T cells, or PBMCs.

CDR1 is SNHLY, CDR2 FYNNEI, per germline. Losses at the gene ends were 6 bases for V and 5 bases for J; bases not matched to a gene: 5. CDR3 length: 14 residues. As for this clone: This specimen includes other DNA sequences encoding the same CDR3.

Sequenced by immunoSEQ multiplex PCR; TCRdb stores in-frame clones only, minus some. The profile shows approximately 180,000 clones, about 86% of them singletons. Sequencing was performed on peripheral blood. This chain connects TRBV2 to TRBJ2-2; 8 bases map to TRBD2. This sequence originates from a woman aged 70-85 years with COVID-19, enrolled during active disease. The CDR3 DNA follows: TGTGCCAGCAGAACCGGGACTAGTACCGGGGAGCTGTTTTTT. It yields the protein CASRTGTSTGELFF.